The sequence of this T cell receptor beta chain was determined in a study of beta chain features in type 1 diabetes. At the level of the study: Summed over all samples, the examined sorted cells came to roughly 110 million.

cDNA synthesis used the whole RNA isolate, giving expressed TCRB sequences. An average of approximately 4 million reads was obtained for naive, central memory and regulatory T cell samples. The table came from immunoSEQ multiplex PCR; TCRdb's copy has only in-frame clones and leaves some out. The data contain approximately 400,000 clones, approximately 16% of them seen just once; the ten biggest clones take up roughly 0.019%. The TCR sequence derives from a woman aged 18-29 years in good health. Specimen: naive CD4+ T cells from blood.

In DNA form, the CDR3 reads TGTGCCAGCAGTGAGGGCCGGCAGTTCTTC. This encodes CASSEGRQFF. The V gene is TRBV6-6, the J gene TRBJ2-1, with a possible D match to TRBD2 (5 bases). V was trimmed by 5 bases and J by 12 bases, leaving 8 bases between them. The CDR3 consists of 10 residues. Germline V lookup: CDR1 MNHNY, CDR2 SVGAGI (reference sequence).